These 32 T cell receptor beta chains were all obtained from the same sample, sequenced in a study of T cell responses to AZD1222 COVID-19 vaccine. Produced via immunoSEQ multiplex PCR; TCRdb's table is partial and in-frame only. The sample yields 100,000 or so clones, 90% to 95% seen once. The specimen comprised peripheral blood, sampled on day 0 of AZD1222 vaccination. These receptors were obtained from an adult in good health.

This clone was seen a handful of times. The gene calls are TRBV28 and TRBJ2-7; D gene unclear. The CDR3 extends over 16 amino acids. V lost 1 base to trimming and J lost 0 bases, with 13 bases between them. Germline V gene data show CDR1 as MDHEN and CDR2 as SYDVKM. This chain's CDR3 is CASSLLDVAASYEQYF. The CDR3 DNA follows: TGTGCCAGCAGTTTATTAGATGTTGCAGCCTCCTACGAGCAGTACTTC.

The genes are TRBV28 and TRBJ2-5, with TRBD1 identical over 8 bases. CDR1 is MDHEN and CDR2 is SYDVKM in the germline V gene. The CDR3 sequence is 14 residues long. With V trimmed by 6 bases and J by 7 bases, 10 bases remained unmatched. CDR3 bases: TGTGCCAGCAGCACCGGGACAGGCTTTTGGACCCAGTACTTC. Encoded protein: CASSTGTGFWTQYF. Full variable domain (remainder filled in from reference TRBV28 and TRBJ2-5): DVKVTQSSRYLVKRTGEKVFLECVQDMDHENMFWYRQDPGLGLRLIYFSYDVKMKEKGDIPEGYSVSREKKERFSLILESASTNQTSMYLCASSTGTGFWTQYFGPGTRLLVL.

The chain combines TRBV9 with TRBJ2-7; D not resolved. The V and J ends lost 0 bases and 0 bases respectively, with 7 bases between them. Germline CDR1 is SGDLS and CDR2 is YYNGEE. The length of the CDR3 is 14 residues. This CDR3 is CASSVDQDSYEQYF. The CDR3 DNA follows: TGTGCCAGCAGCGTAGATCAGGACTCCTACGAGCAGTACTTC.

CDR3 sequence reads: CASSGPTSPSTDTQYF. CDR3 nucleotide sequence: TGTGCCAGCAGTGGGCCGACTAGCCCTAGCACAGATACGCAGTATTTT. The chain has TRBV6-1 and TRBJ2-3; TRBD2 matches 7 bases. Trimming at V came to 4 bases and at J to 0 bases, leaving 7 bases not matched to a gene. From germline, CDR1 is MNHNS and CDR2 SASEGT. This CDR3 is built from 16 residues.

The chain has TRBV18 and TRBJ2-3, with TRBD2 matching 11 bases. Per germline, CDR1 KGHSH and CDR2 LQKENI. V was pared by 0 bases and J by 4 bases, with 12 bases of the junction left unmatched. The CDR3 sequence is 19 residues long. The CDR3 region has the DNA TGTGCCAGCTCACCACCGAGGCTAGCGGGGGGCCGCGGAGCAGATACGCAGTATTTT. Amino acids: CASSPPRLAGGRGADTQYF.

This clone was counted between two and nine times. The chain links TRBV5-1 to TRBJ2-7, with a weak D call TRBD1 (8 bases). The CDR3 is made up of 14 amino acids. Germline CDR1 and CDR2: SGHRS and YFSETQ. Trimming pared 2 bases from V and 3 bases from J, leaving 12 bases between. CDR3 sequence: CASSFTGGVYEQYF. The CDR3 bases are TGCGCCAGCAGCTTTACAGGGGGGGTCTACGAGCAGTACTTC.

The genes are TRBV7-9 and TRBJ2-1; D is undetermined. Germline CDR1 and CDR2: SEHNR and FQNEAQ (reference sequence). The V gene lost 7 bases and the J gene lost 0 bases, with 13 bases spanning the gap. The CDR3 is 15 amino acids. The DNA for the CDR3 is TGTGCCAGCATCCCCGGCCCTGGCTCCTACAATGAGCAGTTCTTC. Translating it yields CASIPGPGSYNEQFF.

CDR3 region: CASSLFLTENQPQHF. CDR3 nucleotides: TGTGCCAGCAGCTTGTTTCTGACAGAGAATCAGCCCCAGCATTTT. This chain joins TRBV5-5 and TRBJ1-5, with a tentative D call TRBD1 (5 bases). Germline V gene data show CDR1 as SGHKS and CDR2 as YYEKEE (reference sequence). V was trimmed by 1 base and J by 4 bases, leaving 12 bases between them. This CDR3 has 15 residues.

V and J are TRBV5-1 and TRBJ2-7; TRBD2 matches 7 bases. V lost 0 bases to trimming and J lost 0 bases; unmatched junction nucleotides: 3. Per germline, CDR1 SGHRS and CDR2 YFSETQ. The CDR3 runs to 15 residues. The CDR3 sequence: CASSLGGGSSYEQYF. Written as DNA, the CDR3 is TGCGCCAGCAGCTTGGGGGGCGGGAGCTCCTACGAGCAGTACTTC. The entire variable domain, with the rest obtained from reference TRBV5-1 and TRBJ2-7, is as follows: KAGVTQTPRYLIKTRGQQVTLSCSPISGHRSVSWYQQTPGQGLQFLFEYFSETQRNKGNFPGRFSGRQFSNSRSEMNVSTLELGDSALYLCASSLGGGSSYEQYFGPGTRLTVT.

This clone was observed a few times. J is TRBJ1-2 and V is TRBV4-1; D not certain. The germline CDR1 and CDR2 sequences are MGHRA and YSYEKL. The V gene lost 1 base and the J gene lost 3 bases, with 12 bases spanning the gap. The CDR3 loop spans 15 amino acids. The CDR3 protein is CASSQVLTRDYGYTF. For the CDR3, the DNA is TGCGCCAGCAGCCAAGTCCTCACGAGGGACTATGGCTACACCTTC.

The rearrangement uses TRBV28 and TRBJ2-2, with D tentatively TRBD2 (5 bases). The CDR3 runs to 17 residues. Germline V gene data show CDR1 as MDHEN and CDR2 as SYDVKM. The V end was cut by 7 bases, the J end by 2 bases, with 20 bases between. The CDR3 loop is CASNPLGRHLNTGELFF. In DNA, the CDR3 is TGTGCCAGCAACCCCTTGGGGAGACACCTTAACACCGGGGAGCTGTTTTTT.

The rearrangement uses TRBV5-6 and TRBJ1-4, with 10 positions matching TRBD1. This CDR3 contains 15 residues. From germline, CDR1 is SGHDT and CDR2 YYEEEE. With 4 bases clipped from V and 5 bases from J, the junction kept 5 bases outside the gene matches. CDR3 sequence reads: CASSLPGQGNEKLFF. The CDR3, as DNA: TGTGCCAGCAGCCTACCGGGACAGGGGAATGAAAAACTGTTTTTT.

This clone was seen more than once but under ten times. This rearrangement joins TRBV9 to TRBJ1-6; D call uncertain. The CDR3 covers 16 residues. V dropped 0 bases and J dropped 2 bases, with 9 bases sitting between them. CDR1 and CDR2 (germline): SGDLS, YYNGEE. CDR3 in amino acids: CASSVVGETYNSPLHF. CDR3 nucleotides: TGTGCCAGCAGCGTAGTTGGGGAGACCTATAATTCACCCCTCCACTTT.

This clone appeared a few times. CDR3 DNA: TGTGCCATCAGTGAGGATCCCAGGGGCGACGAGCAGTACTTC. It yields the protein CAISEDPRGDEQYF. The V and J genes are TRBV10-3 and TRBJ2-7; the D gene is possibly TRBD1 (6 bases). The V gene lost 2 bases and the J gene lost 5 bases, with 13 bases spanning the gap. Germline V gene data show CDR1 as ENHRY and CDR2 as SYGVKD. This CDR3 comprises 14 residues.

The J gene is TRBJ1-3, the V gene TRBV3-1 (or the pseudogene TRBV3-2), with TRBD1 as a possible D gene (5 bases). The germline V gene has CDR1 LGHDT and CDR2 YNNKEL (reference sequence). CDR3 length: 14 residues. Trimming removed 8 bases from V and 0 bases from J, with 11 bases in between. The CDR3 loop is CASGRGSSGNTIYF. The CDR3 DNA follows: TGTGCCAGCGGTCGGGGCAGCTCTGGAAACACCATATATTTT.

The chain is built from TRBV4-2 and TRBJ1-5, with a weak D call TRBD1 (6 bases). Germline values: CDR1 LGHNA, CDR2 YNFKEQ. There are 16 residues in the CDR3. Trimming left V 1 base short and J 5 bases short, with 15 bases between. CDR3 sequence reads: CASSQVGAGEDQPQHF. CDR3 coding DNA: TGTGCCAGCAGCCAAGTGGGGGCAGGGGAGGATCAGCCCCAGCATTTT.

This sequence joins TRBV18 and TRBJ1-5; TRBD1 might be the D (6 bases). The germline V gene has CDR1 KGHSH and CDR2 LQKENI. V was clipped by 1 base and J by 7 bases, with 17 bases between them. There are 16 residues in the CDR3. CDR3 amino acids: CASSPLGGGGRQPQHF. The CDR3 coding sequence is TGTGCCAGCTCACCACTTGGAGGCGGGGGCAGACAGCCCCAGCATTTT.

This chain links TRBV3-1 (or the pseudogene TRBV3-2) with TRBJ2-7; 9 nucleotides line up with TRBD1. CDR1 and CDR2 (germline): LGHDT, YNNKEL (reference sequence). The CDR3 has 17 amino acids. V lost 3 bases to trimming and J lost 1 base; unmatched junction nucleotides: 10. CDR3 residues: CASSHLPGQGRSYEQYF. CDR3 coding DNA: TGTGCCAGCAGCCACCTGCCGGGACAGGGTAGGTCCTACGAGCAGTACTTC.

V gene TRBV19 combines with J gene TRBJ1-5; TRBD1 might be the D (5 bases). Trimming cost V 4 bases and J 4 bases, with 11 bases left between them. The CDR3 runs 14 residues. Germline V gives CDR1 LNHDA, CDR2 SQIVND (reference sequence). CDR3 bases: TGTGCCAGTAGTAGGGGCAGCCGTAATCAGCCCCAGCATTTT. This codes for CASSRGSRNQPQHF.

This chain links TRBV5-1 with TRBJ2-7; D not certain. The CDR3 totals 12 residues. V was pared by 1 base and J by 4 bases, with 6 bases between. From germline, CDR1 is SGHRS and CDR2 YFSETQ. Here the CDR3 reads CASSLYEYEQYF. CDR3 nucleotide sequence: TGCGCCAGCAGCTTGTACGAATACGAGCAGTACTTC.

The chain is built from TRBV9 and TRBJ1-1; TRBD1 might be the D (5 bases). With 4 bases removed from V and 1 base from J, the gap between germline ends came to 8 bases. Germline V gene sequence: CDR1 SGDLS, CDR2 YYNGEE. This CDR3 is built from 13 residues. Here the CDR3 reads CASSIQGNTEAFF. In DNA, the CDR3 is TGTGCCAGCAGCATTCAGGGGAACACTGAAGCTTTCTTT.

This rearrangement joins TRBV5-1 to TRBJ1-4; the D gene is possibly TRBD1 (5 bases). Germline loops: CDR1 SGHRS, CDR2 YFSETQ. This CDR3 has 15 amino acids. V lost 5 bases and J lost 0, with 11 bases in between. CDR3 loop: CASRNSGSTNEKLFF. The CDR3 nucleotides read TGCGCCAGCAGAAATTCAGGGTCAACTAATGAAAAACTGTTTTTT.

The chain is built from TRBV10-1 and TRBJ2-1; the D gene is possibly TRBD1 (5 bases). Germline V lookup: CDR1 WNHNN, CDR2 SYGVQD (reference sequence). Trimming left V 0 bases short and J 6 bases short, with 15 bases between. CDR3 length: 16 amino acids. CDR3 amino acids: CASSESTRLGVNEQFF. The CDR3, as DNA: TGCGCCAGCAGTGAGTCGACCAGATTAGGGGTCAATGAGCAGTTCTTC.

The chain is built from TRBV28 and TRBJ1-1; maybe TRBD1 (5 bases). The germline V gene has CDR1 MDHEN and CDR2 SYDVKM. The CDR3 contains 13 residues. The V end was cut by 7 bases, the J end by 1 base, with 10 bases between. In DNA, the CDR3 is TGTGCCAGCAAATCGGGGGGGAACACTGAAGCTTTCTTT. Encoded protein: CASKSGGNTEAFF.

The chain carries TRBV7-2 and TRBJ2-1, with 8 bases identical to TRBD1. Germline V gene lookup returns CDR1 SGHTA and CDR2 FQGNSA. This CDR3 has 15 residues. V trimming: 4 bases; J trimming: 9 bases; junction bases outside the gene matches: 11. DNA of the CDR3: TGTGCCAGCAGCTACCAGGGGGCGCTGCCAGGTGAGCAGTTCTTC. Its translation: CASSYQGALPGEQFF.

In DNA form, the CDR3 reads TGTGCCAGCAGTTACGTTCTGGGGCAAACTTACAATGAGCAGTTCTTC. This gives the protein CASSYVLGQTYNEQFF. V gene TRBV6-2 or TRBV6-3 combines with J gene TRBJ2-1; D perhaps matches TRBD1 (5 bases). The CDR3 has 16 amino acids. Per the germline V gene, CDR1 is MNHEY and CDR2 is SVGEGT. V lost 2 bases to trimming and J lost 4 bases, with 15 bases between them.

V usage is TRBV5-5 and J usage is TRBJ1-2; TRBD1 might be the D (6 bases). This CDR3 is 15 amino acids long. V was clipped by 0 bases and J by 7 bases, with 16 bases between them. Germline V lookup: CDR1 SGHKS, CDR2 YYEKEE (reference sequence). CDR3: CASSLGIQGAGGYTF. The CDR3 bases are TGTGCCAGCAGCTTGGGGATACAGGGTGCAGGTGGCTACACCTTC.

The V and J genes are TRBV11-3 and TRBJ2-5, with D possibly TRBD1 on 6 matching bases. The V and J ends lost 2 bases and 5 bases respectively, with 15 bases between them. The CDR3 is 15 amino acids. CDR1 is SGHNT and CDR2 is YENEEA in the germline V gene. The CDR3: CASSLTWGLGETQYF. CDR3 coding DNA: TGTGCCAGCAGCTTAACATGGGGGCTAGGGGAGACCCAGTACTTC.

The chain carries TRBV28 and TRBJ1-2, with no clear D. Looked up from germline, CDR1 is MDHEN and CDR2 is SYDVKM. V lost 2 bases and J lost 4, with 11 bases in between. This CDR3 comprises 14 residues. CDR3 coding DNA: TGTGCCAGCAGTTTAGGTCAGATTACCTATGGCTACACCTTC. This sequence encodes CASSLGQITYGYTF.

J is TRBJ2-2 and V is TRBV19, with 11 nucleotides matching TRBD2. Unmatched junction bases numbered 7, after V lost 3 bases and J lost 7 bases. The CDR3 has 16 amino acids. The V gene's germline CDR1 is LNHDA and CDR2 SQIVND (reference sequence). The CDR3 sequence is CASSILAGGSVGELFF. The CDR3 DNA reads TGTGCCAGTAGTATTCTAGCGGGGGGTTCTGTCGGGGAGCTGTTTTTT.

The chain employs TRBV27 and TRBJ1-2, with 8 bases lining up with TRBD1. Germline-derived CDR1 and CDR2 are MNHEY and SMNVEV (reference sequence). The CDR3 runs 18 residues. Unmatched junction bases numbered 14, after V lost 4 bases and J lost 1 base. CDR3: CASSSTRTGPNFNYGYTF. Written as DNA, the CDR3 is TGTGCCAGCAGTTCCACTCGGACAGGGCCTAACTTTAACTATGGCTACACCTTC.

This chain's CDR3 is CSATREYTQYF. The CDR3 bases are TGCAGTGCTACTAGGGAGTATACGCAGTATTTT. V gene TRBV20-1 combines with J gene TRBJ2-3, with a possible D match to TRBD2 (5 bases). CDR1 and CDR2 (germline): DFQATT, SNEGSKA (reference sequence). V was trimmed by 4 bases and J by 7 bases, leaving 9 bases between them. The CDR3 covers 11 residues.